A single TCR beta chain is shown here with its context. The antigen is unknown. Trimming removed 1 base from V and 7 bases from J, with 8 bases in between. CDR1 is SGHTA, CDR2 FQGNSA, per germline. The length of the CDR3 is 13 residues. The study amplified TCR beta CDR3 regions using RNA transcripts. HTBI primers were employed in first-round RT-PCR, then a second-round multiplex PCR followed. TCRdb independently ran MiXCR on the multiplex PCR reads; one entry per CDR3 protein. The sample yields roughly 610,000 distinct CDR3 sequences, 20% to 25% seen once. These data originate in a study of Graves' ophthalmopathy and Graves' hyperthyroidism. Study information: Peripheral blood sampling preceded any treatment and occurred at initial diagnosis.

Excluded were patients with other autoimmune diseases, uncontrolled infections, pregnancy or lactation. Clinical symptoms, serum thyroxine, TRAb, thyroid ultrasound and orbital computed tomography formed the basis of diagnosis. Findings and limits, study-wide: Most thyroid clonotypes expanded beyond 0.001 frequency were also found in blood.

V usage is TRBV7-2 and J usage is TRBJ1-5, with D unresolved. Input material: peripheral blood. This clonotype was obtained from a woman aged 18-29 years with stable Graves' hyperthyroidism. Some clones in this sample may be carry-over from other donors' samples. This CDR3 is CASSLDQRQPQHF. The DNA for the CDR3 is TGTGCCAGCAGCTTAGACCAAAGGCAGCCCCAGCATTTT.